Listed below are T cell receptor beta chains from one sample, sequenced in a study of T cells in Graves' hyperthyroidism and ophthalmopathy. TCRdb analysed the multiplex PCR reads with MiXCR anew, one entry per CDR3 protein. Of 300,000 to 400,000 distinct CDR3 sequences listed, roughly a fifth are singletons. The sequencing sample was made of blood. The receptor set was obtained from a woman between 50 and 59 years old with Graves' hyperthyroidism. The CDR3 runs from the conserved cysteine through the conserved F or W. A D gene is named only where the DNA matches it firmly. Rows may omit the clone size; those that give it use once, few, many or a size class.

V gene	clone size	J gene	D gene	CDR3 protein	CDR3 DNA
TRBV18	many	TRBJ1-6	NA	CASSPSPSYNSPLHF	TGTGCCAGCTCACCTAGCCCCTCCTATAATTCACCCCTCCACTTT
TRBV2	NA	TRBJ1-2	NA	CATSDPGRGDGYTF	TGTGCCACCAGTGATCCCGGGCGGGGGGATGGCTACACCTTC
TRBV20-1	few	TRBJ2-3	TRBD2	CSARTWEGGKTDTQYF	TGCAGTGCTAGAACTTGGGAGGGCGGGAAAACAGATACGCAGTATTTT
TRBV6-2/TRBV6-3	NA	TRBJ2-1	NA	CASSYSLGRTTNEQFF	TGTGCCAGCAGTTACTCACTGGGACGGACGACCAATGAGCAGTTCTTC
TRBV20-1	many	TRBJ2-5	TRBD2	CSARASSGGKQETQYF	TGCAGTGCTAGAGCCTCAAGCGGGGGGAAACAAGAGACCCAGTACTTC
TRBV28	many	TRBJ2-1	NA	CASSLGLLGEQFF	TGTGCCAGCAGTTTAGGCCTCTTGGGGGAGCAGTTCTTC
TRBV11-2	many	TRBJ2-2	NA	CASSLVLNTGELFF	TGTGCCAGCAGCTTAGTGCTTAACACCGGGGAGCTGTTTTTT
TRBV6-5	many	TRBJ2-7	NA	CASSYSNYEQYF	TGTGCCAGCAGTTACTCCAACTACGAGCAGTACTTC
TRBV30	NA	TRBJ2-7	TRBD2	CAWSASRLAGDEQYF	TGTGCCTGGAGTGCCTCCCGACTAGCGGGAGACGAGCAGTACTTC
TRBV5-1	many	TRBJ2-1	TRBD1	CASLDRNYNEQFF	TGCGCCAGCCTGGACAGGAACTACAATGAGCAGTTCTTC
TRBV12-5	NA	TRBJ1-1	NA	CASGLVRGSNTEAFF	TGTGCTAGTGGTTTAGTCCGGGGCTCAAACACTGAAGCTTTCTTT
TRBV5-1	NA	TRBJ2-1	NA	CASSRDTQAGEQFF	TGCGCCAGCAGCCGGGACACCCAGGCCGGTGAGCAGTTCTTC
TRBV6-1	NA	TRBJ2-7	NA	CASTPTQGPYEQYF	TGTGCCAGCACCCCGACTCAGGGCCCCTACGAGCAGTACTTC
TRBV6-2/TRBV6-3	NA	TRBJ1-2	TRBD1	CASSPHLDRDGYTF	TGTGCCAGCAGTCCTCATTTGGACAGGGATGGCTACACCTTC
TRBV28	many	TRBJ2-1	TRBD2	CASSLGTSSDNEQFF	TGTGCCAGCAGTTTGGGGACTAGCTCCGACAATGAGCAGTTCTTC
TRBV3-1	many	TRBJ2-1	TRBD2	CASRQGLAVNNEQFF	TGTGCCAGCAGACAAGGACTAGCCGTCAACAATGAGCAGTTCTTC
TRBV12-3/TRBV12-4	NA	TRBJ2-3	TRBD2	CASSFWTSGSADTQYF	TGTGCCAGCAGTTTCTGGACTAGCGGGAGTGCAGATACGCAGTATTTT
TRBV30	many	TRBJ1-2	TRBD1	CAWSVEGASYGYTF	TGTGCCTGGAGTGTAGAGGGGGCCTCCTATGGCTACACCTTC
TRBV6-2/TRBV6-3	many	TRBJ2-7	TRBD1	CASSSLGDRGSHEQYF	TGTGCCAGCAGCTCTCTAGGGGACAGGGGATCCCACGAGCAGTACTTC
TRBV3-1	many	TRBJ1-1	NA	CASSLQGHMNTEAFF	TGTGCCAGCAGCCTCCAGGGACACATGAACACTGAAGCTTTCTTT
TRBV3-1	many	TRBJ2-7	NA	CASSQGLLRRQYF	TGTGCCAGCAGCCAAGGGCTCCTCCGGCGGCAGTACTTC
TRBV7-9	few	TRBJ2-3	TRBD2	CASSSFSGGNTDTQYF	TGTGCCAGCAGCTCATTTAGCGGGGGGAACACAGATACGCAGTATTTT
TRBV7-9	NA	TRBJ2-5	NA	CASSSLFGTRGGETQYF	TGTGCCAGCAGCTCCCTATTCGGGACAAGGGGCGGAGAGACCCAGTACTTC
TRBV19	many	TRBJ1-1	TRBD1	CASRTQGVNTEAFF	TGTGCCAGTAGGACCCAGGGGGTGAACACTGAAGCTTTCTTT
TRBV12-3/TRBV12-4	NA	TRBJ2-1	NA	CASSRDADVNNEQFF	TGTGCCAGCAGCCGGGACGCGGACGTAAACAATGAGCAGTTCTTC
TRBV11-3	many	TRBJ2-3	TRBD1	CASSLDTGATDTQYF	TGTGCCAGCAGCTTAGATACAGGGGCCACAGATACGCAGTATTTT
TRBV25-1	many	TRBJ1-2	TRBD1	CASSFPGQGEANYGYTF	TGTGCCAGCAGTTTTCCGGGACAGGGTGAAGCTAACTATGGCTACACCTTC
TRBV20-1	many	TRBJ2-2	NA	CSARGGAANTGELFF	TGCAGTGCTAGAGGAGGAGCCGCGAACACCGGGGAGCTGTTTTTT
TRBV6-1	NA	TRBJ2-7	TRBD2	CASGTSGDYEQYF	TGTGCCAGCGGGACTAGCGGGGACTACGAGCAGTACTTC
TRBV20-1	NA	TRBJ1-2	TRBD1	CSAEDRGIFGYTF	TGCAGTGCCGAAGACAGGGGGATTTTTGGCTACACCTTC
TRBV20-1	many	TRBJ1-6	NA	CSARFRGAYNSPLHF	TGCAGTGCTAGATTTAGGGGGGCCTATAATTCACCCCTCCACTTT
TRBV29-1	NA	TRBJ2-3	NA	CSVEGQGDTQYF	TGCAGCGTTGAAGGCCAGGGGGATACGCAGTATTTT
TRBV6-1	NA	TRBJ2-2	TRBD1	CASSPGQGVGTGELFF	TGTGCCAGCAGCCCGGGACAGGGGGTTGGAACCGGGGAGCTGTTTTTT
TRBV28	many	TRBJ1-1	NA	CASSLGVRDLMNTEAFF	TGTGCCAGCAGTTTAGGGGTTCGAGACCTCATGAACACTGAAGCTTTCTTT
TRBV4-1	NA	TRBJ2-3	TRBD1	CASSQPGTGATDTQYF	TGCGCCAGCAGCCAACCCGGGACAGGGGCCACAGATACGCAGTATTTT
TRBV12-3/TRBV12-4	many	TRBJ2-7	NA	CASSSGPKAGEQYF	TGTGCCAGCAGCTCCGGGCCCAAGGCCGGCGAGCAGTACTTC
TRBV27	few	TRBJ2-5	TRBD1	CASSRDRGWKTQYF	TGTGCCAGCAGCAGGGACAGGGGATGGAAGACCCAGTACTTC
TRBV2	many	TRBJ2-7	TRBD2	CASRRTSGEYEQYF	TGTGCCAGCCGCCGGACTAGCGGGGAGTACGAGCAGTACTTC
TRBV20-1	few	TRBJ2-7	TRBD2	CSSKPGLAGYEQYF	TGCAGTTCTAAACCGGGACTAGCGGGATACGAGCAGTACTTC
TRBV4-1	few	TRBJ1-1	NA	CASSQLAGRTEAFF	TGCGCCAGCAGCCAACTTGCAGGGAGGACTGAAGCTTTCTTT
TRBV19	few	TRBJ2-2	TRBD1	CASSASGTGDGELFF	TGTGCCAGTAGTGCGTCCGGGACAGGGGACGGGGAGCTGTTTTTT
TRBV7-2	NA	TRBJ2-3	NA	CASSRPGARSSEGGGTDTQYF	TGTGCCAGCAGCCGCCCGGGGGCCCGCTCTTCAGAGGGAGGGGGCACAGATACGCAGTATTTT
TRBV11-2	NA	TRBJ2-2	TRBD2	CASSPKGLAEVGAGELFF	TGTGCCAGCAGCCCAAAGGGACTAGCGGAGGTCGGGGCCGGGGAGCTGTTTTTT
TRBV2	NA	TRBJ2-3	TRBD2	CASSTSGGAGDTQYF	TGTGCCAGCAGCACTAGCGGGGGGGCTGGGGATACGCAGTATTTT
TRBV3-1	NA	TRBJ1-2	NA	CASSHAGLLNYGYTF	TGTGCCAGCAGCCATGCCGGACTGCTCAACTATGGCTACACCTTC
TRBV12-3/TRBV12-4	many	TRBJ2-1	TRBD2	CASSTDGAGGNNEQFF	TGTGCCAGCAGCACAGACGGGGCGGGAGGGAACAATGAGCAGTTCTTC
TRBV29-1	NA	TRBJ1-1	NA	CSVDRLGRAVAEAFF	TGCAGCGTTGATCGTTTGGGCAGGGCTGTTGCTGAAGCTTTCTTT
TRBV2	many	TRBJ2-7	NA	CASKSARGSYEQYF	TGTGCCAGCAAATCGGCCAGAGGTTCCTACGAGCAGTACTTC
TRBV28	many	TRBJ2-3	TRBD1	CASIEGARTDTQYF	TGTGCCAGCATTGAGGGGGCGCGCACAGATACGCAGTATTTT
TRBV18	few	TRBJ1-6	TRBD1	CASSPDRGSYNSPLHF	TGTGCCAGCTCACCGGACAGGGGATCCTATAATTCACCCCTCCACTTT
TRBV7-9	few	TRBJ1-6	NA	CASSLGASSNSPLHF	TGTGCCAGCAGCTTAGGTGCCAGTTCTAATTCACCCCTCCACTTT
TRBV5-1	few	TRBJ1-2	NA	CASSRSVGVADNYGYTF	TGCGCCAGCAGCCGATCGGTGGGGGTTGCGGATAACTATGGCTACACCTTC
TRBV11-3	many	TRBJ2-7	TRBD1	CASSGTVLYEQYF	TGTGCCAGCAGTGGGACAGTCCTTTACGAGCAGTACTTC
TRBV6-1	many	TRBJ1-2	TRBD1	CASSPGTGGGYGYTF	TGTGCCAGCAGTCCAGGGACAGGGGGCGGCTATGGCTACACCTTC
TRBV3-1	many	TRBJ1-5	NA	CASSQHRAFPTQPQHF	TGTGCCAGCAGCCAGCACCGGGCGTTCCCAACCCAGCCCCAGCATTTT